The 6 T cell receptor beta chains below all came from one sample that was sequenced in a study of cytomegalovirus exposure and HLA in healthy donors. The study ran its PCR with 60 Vbeta and 13 Jbeta primers. Profiling relied on immunoSEQ multiplex PCR, and the TCRdb table lists in-frame clones only, not all of them. This table has about 150,000 clones, 79% appearing once. The sample taken for sequencing was PBMCs. The receptor source for this set is a man aged 35-49 years in good health and CMV-seropositive.

This rearrangement joins TRBV5-1 to TRBJ2-1, with D hard to call. V dropped 0 bases and J dropped 8 bases, with 6 bases sitting between them. Germline V lookup: CDR1 SGHRS, CDR2 YFSETQ. The CDR3 has 12 amino acids. The chain's CDR3 is CASSLVSDEQFF. In DNA form, the CDR3 reads TGCGCCAGCAGCTTGGTATCTGATGAGCAGTTCTTC.

This chain uses TRBV5-4 with TRBJ2-1; D gene uncertain. Germline values: CDR1 SGHNT, CDR2 YYREEE (reference sequence). The CDR3 loop spans 13 amino acids. V lost 0 bases to trimming and J lost 3 bases, with 4 bases between them. The CDR3 bases are TGTGCCAGCAGCTTGGCGAGCTACAATGAGCAGTTCTTC. Its protein product is CASSLASYNEQFF.

The DNA for the CDR3 is TGCGCCAGCAGCCAAGATGGGACTAGCGACCAAGAGACCCAGTACTTC. The encoded protein is CASSQDGTSDQETQYF. J is TRBJ2-5 and V is TRBV4-1; 10 positions agree with TRBD2. The CDR3 is made up of 16 amino acids. Losses at the gene ends were 0 bases for V and 0 bases for J; bases not matched to a gene: 1. Germline V gives CDR1 MGHRA, CDR2 YSYEKL.

The chain carries TRBV5-1 and TRBJ2-5; TRBD2 aligns across 7 bases. CDR3 length: 17 amino acids. V dropped 1 base and J dropped 3; count of bases not matched to a gene: 12. Germline CDR1 is SGHRS and CDR2 is YFSETQ. The CDR3 nucleotides are TGCGCCAGCAGCTTGAGGAGGGAGGGGTTAGGTAAAGAGACCCAGTACTTC. It yields the protein CASSLRREGLGKETQYF. The whole variable domain, remainder taken from reference TRBV5-1 and TRBJ2-5, is KAGVTQTPRYLIKTRGQQVTLSCSPISGHRSVSWYQQTPGQGLQFLFEYFSETQRNKGNFPGRFSGRQFSNSRSEMNVSTLELGDSALYLCASSLRREGLGKETQYFGPGTRLLVL.

This chain uses TRBV5-5 with TRBJ2-7; D not resolved. The V end was cut by 0 bases, the J end by 2 bases, with 12 bases between. Per the germline V gene, CDR1 is SGHKS and CDR2 is YYEKEE (reference sequence). CDR3 size: 15 residues. The CDR3 sequence is CASSLALPSPYEQYF. In nucleotides, the CDR3 is TGTGCCAGCAGCTTGGCACTCCCATCGCCCTACGAGCAGTACTTC.

J is TRBJ1-3 and V is TRBV7-9; tentative D call: TRBD1 (5 bases). Germline V CDR1 and CDR2: SEHNR, FQNEAQ (reference sequence). V lost 6 bases and J lost 2, with 8 bases in between. The CDR3 is made up of 13 amino acids. DNA of the CDR3: TGTGCCAGCAGTCCGGGGGCTGGAAACACCATATATTTT. Translation gives CASSPGAGNTIYF.